This T cell receptor (beta chain) was retrieved from a study of identical twins. General study findings and limits: Models, which agreed with sharing between unrelated individuals, nonetheless underestimated the out-of-frame TCR alpha sharing seen in monozygotic twins. Excess sharing by twins proved weaker in beta out-of-frame sequences. Diverse VJ usage suggested most zero-insertion clonotypes were not invariant T cells.

About this clonotype itself: Its specificity is unknown.

From the 5' RACE reads, TCRdb called clonotypes with MiXCR, one entry per CDR3 protein. The sample shows around 370,000 distinct CDR3 sequences, roughly 9% of them seen only once. Only healthy Caucasians were included as donors. With V trimmed by 8 bases and J by 4 bases, 7 bases remained unmatched. The CDR3 extends over 13 amino acids. The receptor was isolated from a woman in her 50s in good health. The chain has TRBV12-3 or TRBV12-4 and TRBJ1-2; 7 bases are a match to TRBD1. Sequences were obtained from naive T cells sorted from blood. CDR3 coding DNA: TGTGCCAGCGGGGGACAGCTTCTCTATGGCTACACCTTC. Translation gives CASGGQLLYGYTF.